What follows are 23 T cell receptor beta chains derived from one specimen sequenced in a study of blood T cell repertoires in COVID-19. Produced via immunoSEQ multiplex PCR; TCRdb's table is partial and in-frame only. Among 150,000 or so clones listed, approximately 90% were seen once. The sequencing sample was made of peripheral blood. The source of these receptors is a human donor in a cohort sampled during active COVID-19.

The gene calls are TRBV10-2 and TRBJ2-3; 11 bases fit TRBD2. With V trimmed by 8 bases and J by 0 bases, 7 bases remained unmatched. The CDR3 extends over 16 amino acids. Germline assignment: CDR1 WSHSY and CDR2 SAAADI. The CDR3 bases are TGCGCCAGCCGGCTAGCGGGAGGCGGTAGCACAGATACGCAGTATTTT. It codes for CASRLAGGGSTDTQYF.

The J gene is TRBJ1-6, the V gene TRBV5-1; a possible D gene is TRBD1 (5 bases). Germline V gene lookup returns CDR1 SGHRS and CDR2 YFSETQ. This CDR3 spans 16 amino acids. V was trimmed by 4 bases and J by 9 bases, leaving 20 bases between them. CDR3 nucleotide sequence: TGCGCCAGCAGCCCCGGACGGGACGGGGGGGGTTCACCCCTCCACTTT. Translated: CASSPGRDGGGSPLHF.

CDR3 amino acids: CASSYLWGGSSYEQYF. The CDR3 DNA is TGTGCCAGCAGTTACCTTTGGGGGGGGAGCTCCTACGAGCAGTACTTC. This chain joins TRBV6-5 and TRBJ2-7, with 7 bases identical to TRBD2. V was pared by 2 bases and J by 0 bases, with 7 bases of the junction left unmatched. Germline CDR1 and CDR2: MNHEY and SVGAGI. This CDR3 is 16 amino acids long.

V is TRBV5-4 and J is TRBJ1-2; D not certain. Germline V gives CDR1 SGHNT, CDR2 YYREEE (reference sequence). This CDR3 contains 12 residues. V lost 2 bases, J lost 6 bases, and 8 bases lay in between. The CDR3 region has the DNA TGTGCCAGCAGCTTCGGTGTTGATGGCTACACCTTC. Its protein is CASSFGVDGYTF.

The chain is built from TRBV18 and TRBJ2-7; D may be TRBD1 (6 bases). CDR1 KGHSH and CDR2 LQKENI come from the germline V gene. The CDR3 is made up of 15 amino acids. Trimming stripped 5 bases from V and 3 bases from J, with 17 bases between. CDR3: CASSGGDRPYYEQYF. The CDR3 bases are TGTGCCAGCTCAGGGGGCGACAGGCCATACTACGAGCAGTACTTC.

The rearrangement uses TRBV9 and TRBJ1-5; D is uncertain. CDR3 length: 13 residues. The germline V gene has CDR1 SGDLS and CDR2 YYNGEE. Trimming removed 4 bases at V and 7 bases at J, with 12 bases between. The CDR3 sequence: CASSPTMEQPQHF. DNA for the CDR3: TGTGCCAGCAGCCCGACAATGGAACAGCCCCAGCATTTT.

Only one count was recorded for this clone. This chain connects TRBV24-1 to TRBJ1-1; 9 bases are shared with TRBD1. The trim removed 7 bases at V and 0 bases at J, leaving 17 bases unmatched. CDR3 length: 19 residues. Per the germline V gene, CDR1 is KGHDR and CDR2 is SFDVKD. The CDR3, as DNA: TGTGCCACCAGATGGGGACAGGGTACCGGTAATTATATGAACACTGAAGCTTTCTTT. Translating gives CATRWGQGTGNYMNTEAFF.

The CDR3 loop is CASTSFRTGSYNEQFF. The DNA of the CDR3 is TGTGCCAGCACTAGCTTCCGCACGGGCTCCTACAATGAGCAGTTCTTC. The V and J genes are TRBV5-4 and TRBJ2-1; weak D call: TRBD2 (5 bases). The V gene's germline CDR1 is SGHNT and CDR2 YYREEE (reference sequence). Between the trimmed V and J ends, which lost 6 bases and 0 bases, there was a span of 16 bases. This CDR3 has 16 amino acids.

The V call is TRBV6-5, the J call TRBJ1-6; D gene ambiguous. The CDR3 has 14 residues. V lost 7 bases to trimming and J lost 6 bases, with 13 bases between them. Germline lookup yields CDR1 MNHEY and CDR2 SVGAGI. The CDR3 is CASTFVGVNSPLHF. CDR3 nucleotide sequence: TGTGCCAGCACTTTCGTCGGGGTTAATTCACCCCTCCACTTT.

This rearrangement joins TRBV3-1 (or the pseudogene TRBV3-2) to TRBJ2-7; 9 nucleotides agree with TRBD1. The CDR3 length is 16 residues. Unmatched junction bases numbered 6, after V lost 1 base and J lost 2 bases. Germline V gene sequence: CDR1 LGHDT, CDR2 YNNKEL (reference sequence). The CDR3 is CASSQGLRDRAYEQYF. In DNA form, the CDR3 reads TGTGCCAGCAGCCAAGGTCTCCGGGACAGGGCCTACGAGCAGTACTTC.

The V gene is TRBV9, the J gene TRBJ2-5; 8 bases align to TRBD2. Germline V lookup: CDR1 SGDLS, CDR2 YYNGEE. After removal of 0 bases from V and 5 bases from J, the junction contained 15 bases not matched to a gene. The CDR3 runs 18 residues. The CDR3 here is CASSVVSPRSGRGETQYF. The CDR3 DNA follows: TGTGCCAGCAGCGTAGTTTCCCCTCGAAGCGGGAGAGGTGAGACCCAGTACTTC.

The V gene is TRBV5-1, the J gene TRBJ2-7; 9 nucleotides agree with TRBD1. Trimming took 0 bases from V and 4 from J; bases not matched to a gene: 14. CDR1 is SGHRS, CDR2 YFSETQ, per germline. CDR3 length equals 18 residues. The DNA for the CDR3 is TGCGCCAGCAGCTTGGCCCTCCTGCCTGGGACAGGGCCTTACGAGCAGTACTTC. Translating it yields CASSLALLPGTGPYEQYF.

This clone was recorded once. The rearrangement uses TRBV28 and TRBJ1-5, with D perhaps matching TRBD1 (5 bases). Per the germline V gene, CDR1 is MDHEN and CDR2 is SYDVKM. The CDR3 is 13 amino acids. The V end was cut by 6 bases, the J end by 4 bases, with 10 bases between. CDR3 coding DNA: TGTGCCAGCAGGGACACCGGTAATCAGCCCCAGCATTTT. Translation gives CASRDTGNQPQHF.

The V gene is TRBV4-1, the J gene TRBJ1-3; no clear D. Trimming stripped 3 bases from V and 0 bases from J, with 9 bases between. The V gene's germline CDR1 is MGHRA and CDR2 YSYEKL. CDR3 length: 15 amino acids. Here the CDR3 DNA reads TGCGCCAGCAGCCACCTACAGCTCTCTGGAAACACCATATATTTT. This codes for CASSHLQLSGNTIYF.

The chain couples TRBV5-1 to TRBJ1-1; 7 nucleotides match TRBD1. The V gene's germline CDR1 is SGHRS and CDR2 YFSETQ. This CDR3 comprises 15 residues. The V gene end was trimmed by 5 bases and the J gene end by 3 bases; junction bases not matched to a gene: 10. The CDR3 nucleotides are TGCGCCAGCAGATTTGATTTCAGGGGGTACACTGAAGCTTTCTTT. Its protein is CASRFDFRGYTEAFF. Supplemented by reference TRBV5-1 and TRBJ1-1, the full variable domain reads KAGVTQTPRYLIKTRGQQVTLSCSPISGHRSVSWYQQTPGQGLQFLFEYFSETQRNKGNFPGRFSGRQFSNSRSEMNVSTLELGDSALYLCASRFDFRGYTEAFFGQGTRLTVV.

The rearrangement uses TRBV28 and TRBJ2-7, with 8 bases that match TRBD2. The CDR3 is made up of 14 amino acids. The junction had 4 bases not matched to a gene; V was cut back by 3 bases and J by 3 bases. In germline, CDR1 is MDHEN, CDR2 SYDVKM. The CDR3 protein is CASSFQAGVYEQYF. The DNA of the CDR3 is TGTGCCAGCAGTTTTCAAGCGGGGGTCTACGAGCAGTACTTC.

This clone was found a few times. The V and J genes are TRBV6-5 and TRBJ1-1, with D unclear. Deletions cut 7 bases from V and 2 bases from J, with 14 bases between. Germline CDR1 reads MNHEY; CDR2 reads SVGAGI. The length of the CDR3 is 14 residues. CDR3 loop: CASTLSGINTEAFF. For the CDR3, the DNA is TGTGCCAGCACCCTATCGGGAATTAACACTGAAGCTTTCTTT.

This clone occurred once. Here the CDR3 reads CASSQTGGQETQYF. Here the CDR3 DNA reads TGTGCCAGCAGCCAGACAGGGGGCCAAGAGACCCAGTACTTC. V gene TRBV7-3 combines with J gene TRBJ2-5; 9 bases are a match to TRBD1. Trimming took 5 bases from V and 1 from J; bases not matched to a gene: 2. The CDR3 runs 14 residues. Germline V lookup: CDR1 SGHTA, CDR2 FQGTGA.

The rearrangement joins TRBV7-8 to TRBJ2-7; D may be TRBD2 (6 bases). The CDR3 contains 15 residues. The germline V and J ends were trimmed by 7 bases and 2 bases, with 18 bases remaining between them. Germline values: CDR1 SGHVS, CDR2 FQNEAQ. As DNA, the CDR3 is TGTGCCAGCACCTCATGGGGGGATGAGACCTACGAGCAGTACTTC. Its protein product is CASTSWGDETYEQYF.

This chain connects TRBV27 to TRBJ2-7; D possibly corresponds to TRBD1 (6 bases). CDR1 and CDR2 (germline): MNHEY, SMNVEV (reference sequence). V was cut by 2 bases and J by 4 bases, with 9 bases left in between. The CDR3 sequence is 13 residues long. This chain's CDR3 is CASSLNQGYEQYF. DNA for the CDR3: TGTGCCAGCAGTTTAAATCAGGGGTACGAGCAGTACTTC.

This sequence joins TRBV7-9 and TRBJ1-3; tentatively, D is TRBD1 (5 bases). CDR1 SEHNR and CDR2 FQNEAQ come from the germline V gene (reference sequence). V gave up 5 bases and J gave up 9 bases, with 14 bases separating them. The CDR3 spans 13 residues. This CDR3 reads CASSTRDFTTIYF. CDR3 DNA sequence: TGTGCCAGCAGCACCCGGGACTTCACCACCATATATTTT.

This CDR3 reads CATSDRASGASYNEQFF. The CDR3 nucleotides are TGTGCCACCAGTGATCGGGCTAGCGGGGCCTCCTACAATGAGCAGTTCTTC. This chain uses TRBV24-1 with TRBJ2-1; TRBD2 matches 9 bases. The V gene's germline CDR1 is KGHDR and CDR2 SFDVKD. Trimming cost V 3 bases and J 0 bases; bases outside gene matches: 5. The CDR3 has 17 residues.

This clone is a singleton in its sample. This sequence joins TRBV28 and TRBJ1-5, with 9 bases aligning to TRBD1. The CDR3 is 14 amino acids. The V and J ends lost 7 bases and 7 bases, in that order; junction bases with no gene match: 8. Germline CDR1 and CDR2: MDHEN and SYDVKM. CDR3 nucleotide sequence: TGTGCCAGCACCTGGGGGGACAGGGTCCAGCCCCAGCATTTT. Translated, it gives CASTWGDRVQPQHF.